A selection of T cell receptor beta chains follows, all from one sample in a study of OX40 agonist ivuxolimab in advanced cancers. The repertoire was sequenced with immunoSEQ multiplex PCR; TCRdb's copy has only in-frame clones and lacks some. The table includes about 30,000 clones, approximately 84% detected once. The sample in question was CD4+ or CD8+ T cells sorted from blood, obtained in a trial of the OX40 agonist ivuxolimab. The receptors were gathered from an adult with an advanced solid tumor such as melanoma, head and neck, liver or kidney cancer. The CDR3 runs from the conserved cysteine through the conserved F or W. D genes are given only for firm matches. Clone size appears in some rows only: once, few, many, or a class for an expanded clone.

size | J | D | V | DNA | CDR3
. | TRBJ2-7 | . | TRBV5-5 | TGTGCCAGCAGCTTGGAGGACTTCCCCCGGGAGCAGTACTTC | CASSLEDFPREQYF
few | TRBJ1-1 | . | TRBV20-1 | TGCAGTGCTTCTTGGGCTGAAGCTTTCTTT | CSASWAEAFF
. | TRBJ2-5 | . | TRBV19 | TGTGCCAGTAGTATATCAATACAGGGCGAGACCCAGTACTTC | CASSISIQGETQYF
. | TRBJ2-2 | . | TRBV5-1 | TGCGCCAGCAGCTTGGGGGGATCCGGGGAGCTGTTTTTT | CASSLGGSGELFF
. | TRBJ1-2 | . | TRBV5-1 | TGCGCCAGCAGCTTGAATGGGCGGGATGGCTACACCTTC | CASSLNGRDGYTF
. | TRBJ2-3 | TRBD2 | TRBV27 | TGTGCCAGCAGTACCTGGACTAGCGGGGGGAGGGCAGATACGCAGTATTTT | CASSTWTSGGRADTQYF
few | TRBJ2-2 | TRBD2 | TRBV6-5 | TGTGCCAGCAGTAGCGGGGTCGGGAACACCGGGGAGCTGTTTTTT | CASSSGVGNTGELFF
. | TRBJ2-5 | TRBD1 | TRBV7-7 | TGTGCCAGCAGCTTTACAGGGGTGGAGACCCAGTACTTC | CASSFTGVETQYF
once | TRBJ2-1 | . | TRBV7-3 | TGTGCCAGCAGCTTATATGGCGATGAGCAGTTCTTC | CASSLYGDEQFF
few | TRBJ2-7 | . | TRBV29-1 | TGCAGCGTTGTTTCCGGACACGGAGGCGAGCAGTACTTC | CSVVSGHGGEQYF
. | TRBJ1-1 | . | TRBV27 | TGTGCCAGCAGTCAATGGAGGGGGGCTGGCACTGAAGCTTTCTTT | CASSQWRGAGTEAFF
. | TRBJ2-7 | TRBD2 | TRBV9 | TGTGCCAGCAGCGGTAGCGGGAGCTCCTACGAGCAGTACTTC | CASSGSGSSYEQYF
. | TRBJ2-5 | . | TRBV12-1 | TGTGCCGGGGGACTAGCGGCATGGGGGGAGACCCAGTACTTC | CAGGLAAWGETQYF
. | TRBJ2-7 | . | TRBV6-5 | TGTGCCAGCAGTTACTCGAGTGCCGTTGACCACGAGCAGTACTTC | CASSYSSAVDHEQYF
. | TRBJ2-3 | TRBD2 | TRBV6-6 | TGTGCCAGCAGTCCGGGGGGAATGGCAAGTACAGATACGCAGTATTTT | CASSPGGMASTDTQYF
. | TRBJ2-7 | . | TRBV13 | TGTGCCAGCAGCTCTCGGACAGACTCCTACGAGCAGTACTTC | CASSSRTDSYEQYF
. | TRBJ1-1 | TRBD1 | TRBV6-4 | TGTGCCAGCAGTGACTCGATCAACAGGGGTGGTACTGAAGCTTTCTTT | CASSDSINRGGTEAFF
. | TRBJ1-5 | . | TRBV7-9 | TGTGCCAGCAGCTTAGGAAGCGGCGGGGCTAGCAATCAGCCCCAGCATTTT | CASSLGSGGASNQPQHF
. | TRBJ2-3 | TRBD2 | TRBV4-1 | TGCGCCAGCAGCCTCACGTCACTAGCGGGGGGTGGCCCAGATACGCAGTATTTT | CASSLTSLAGGGPDTQYF